Below, one TCR beta chain is given with its context. V was clipped by 0 bases and J by 7 bases, with 15 bases between them. The germline V gene has CDR1 LNHNV and CDR2 YYDKDF (reference sequence). The CDR3 spans 16 residues. This sample stems from a study of CD4+ T cells in melanoma. Measured with immunoSEQ multiplex PCR; TCRdb has only the in-frame clones, and not every one. The top ten clones hold around an eighth of a sample with roughly 10,000 clones, under 65% of them seen once. The gene calls are TRBV15 and TRBJ1-4, with D possibly being TRBD1 (5 bases). The sequence was obtained from a human donor with melanoma. The sequenced sample consisted of cells from a culture (not recorded whether cultured in vitro). The CDR3 protein is CATSRDLPGTGEKLFF. The CDR3 coding sequence is TGTGCCACCAGCAGAGATCTTCCGGGGACCGGTGAAAAACTGTTTTTT.